The table lists the clone carrying this TCR beta chain with many counts. Its target is not known. This record belongs to a study of early T cells in non-severe SARS-CoV-2 infection. About the study: The sequenced material was bulk RNA from unsorted whole blood, and its chains were unpaired. General study points: Matching results from VDJdb favored anti-spike CD8 responses, leaving private and CD4 specificities undetected.

Individual cDNA molecules were tagged with unique molecular identifiers. TCRdb processed the 5' RACE reads anew with MiXCR; each CDR3 protein has one entry. The repertoire has some 35,000 distinct CDR3 sequences, under 5% of them found once; the top ten carry about 9%. The sample taken for sequencing was whole blood. The origin of this receptor is an adult who was a healthcare worker with PCR-confirmed SARS-CoV-2 infection or an uninfected control (not recorded which).

The DNA of the CDR3 is TGCAGCGTTGGGGCCAGGGACTCCTACAATGAGCAGTTCTTC. Its protein is CSVGARDSYNEQFF. This chain uses TRBV29-1 with TRBJ2-1, with D possibly matching TRBD1 (5 bases). The germline CDR1 and CDR2 sequences are SQVTM and ANQGSEA. Trimming stripped 4 bases from V and 0 bases from J, with 10 bases between. The CDR3 runs to 14 residues.